The 3 T cell receptor beta chains below come from one sample, sequenced in a study of CD8+ T cells in alopecia areata (dated by TCRdb to the late 2010s). The method was the immunoSEQ multiplex PCR assay. For TCR sequencing, RNA was extracted from every sample and reverse transcribed into cDNA to serve as template. The clones in this table, taken by TCRdb from immuneACCESS, are in-frame only. Not every clone is retained; where verified, under half of the shortfall comes from an unresolved V gene, and the cause of the rest is unknown. The table records 290,000 or so clones for this sample, and not one of them appears only once. In total, the top ten clones hold less than 1.5% of the sample. Pooled mouse cutaneous lymph node cells were stained for CD4, CD8alpha, NKG2D, NKG2ACE and other markers and were then sorted on a BD Influx. Material: CD4+ T cells sorted from a lymph node. Receptor source: a C3H/HeJ mouse with alopecia areata. Mice in this strain carry MHC haplotype H2-k.

Of note for this clone: Genes and germline come from the mouse. Coverage ceases 4 residues before the CDR3 finishes, and the germline J gene fills in the end. V usage is TRBV1 and J usage is TRBJ2-1, with D unclear. Trimming cost V 3 bases and J 1 base, with 7 bases left between them. Germline CDR1 NSQYPW, CDR2 LRSPGD (reference sequence). This CDR3 region has 14 residues. This CDR3 reads CTCSALENYAEQFF. The covered CDR3 bases are TGCACCTGCAGTGCGCTGGAGAACTATGCT.

In the case of this clone: These gene names are mouse names. Read sequence stops 4 residues before the CDR3 end, and the germline J gene provides the missing end. This chain connects TRBV31 to TRBJ2-5, with 10 bases matching TRBD1. The CDR3 extends over 14 amino acids. Germline values: CDR1 GKSSPN, CDR2 SITVG. CDR3 amino acids: CAWSGGQGKDTQYF. The part of the CDR3 DNA that was read is TGTGCCTGGAGCGGGGGACAGGGGAAAGAC.

With respect to this clone: The listed genes are named as in mouse. The read stops 3 residues short of the end of the CDR3; the missing end is completed from the germline J gene. This chain uses TRBV19 with TRBJ1-6; 7 bases fit TRBD1. TRBJ1-6 is treated as an ORF (open reading frame) with a function not yet certain. This CDR3 is built from 15 residues. With V trimmed by 5 bases and J by 2 bases, 4 bases remained unmatched. Germline V gives CDR1 FNHDT, CDR2 SITEND (reference sequence). Partial CDR3 DNA: TGTGCCAGCAGCCGGGACAGACCCTATAATTCGCCC. This gives the protein CASSRDRPYNSP. The whole CDR3 sequence reads CASSRDRPYNSPLYF.